This TCR beta chain was sequenced in a study of blood T cell repertoires in COVID-19. On the study more broadly: Acute and convalescent COVID-19 samples came from the United States, Italy and Spain.

Repertoires were generated with immunoSEQ multiplex PCR, while TCRdb's copy carries only in-frame clones and drops some. The data contain about 240,000 clones, roughly nine tenths of them singletons. The CDR3 extends over 16 amino acids. Looked up from germline, CDR1 is SGHTA and CDR2 is FQGNSA. The trim removed 2 bases at V and 4 bases at J, leaving 7 bases unmatched. Specimen: peripheral blood. The TCR was taken from a man in his 60s who had recovered from COVID-19. This rearrangement joins TRBV7-2 to TRBJ2-5, with 10 bases fitting TRBD1. CDR3 in amino acids: CASSLLRTGGGETQYF. CDR3 nucleotides: TGTGCCAGCAGCTTACTGCGGACAGGGGGGGGAGAGACCCAGTACTTC. The full variable domain, its missing parts supplied by reference TRBV7-2 and TRBJ2-5, is GAGVSQSPSNKVTEKGKDVELRCDPISGHTALYWYRQSLGQGLEFLIYFQGNSAPDKSGLPSDRFSAERTGGSVSTLTIQRTQQEDSAVYLCASSLLRTGGGETQYFGPGTRLLVL.